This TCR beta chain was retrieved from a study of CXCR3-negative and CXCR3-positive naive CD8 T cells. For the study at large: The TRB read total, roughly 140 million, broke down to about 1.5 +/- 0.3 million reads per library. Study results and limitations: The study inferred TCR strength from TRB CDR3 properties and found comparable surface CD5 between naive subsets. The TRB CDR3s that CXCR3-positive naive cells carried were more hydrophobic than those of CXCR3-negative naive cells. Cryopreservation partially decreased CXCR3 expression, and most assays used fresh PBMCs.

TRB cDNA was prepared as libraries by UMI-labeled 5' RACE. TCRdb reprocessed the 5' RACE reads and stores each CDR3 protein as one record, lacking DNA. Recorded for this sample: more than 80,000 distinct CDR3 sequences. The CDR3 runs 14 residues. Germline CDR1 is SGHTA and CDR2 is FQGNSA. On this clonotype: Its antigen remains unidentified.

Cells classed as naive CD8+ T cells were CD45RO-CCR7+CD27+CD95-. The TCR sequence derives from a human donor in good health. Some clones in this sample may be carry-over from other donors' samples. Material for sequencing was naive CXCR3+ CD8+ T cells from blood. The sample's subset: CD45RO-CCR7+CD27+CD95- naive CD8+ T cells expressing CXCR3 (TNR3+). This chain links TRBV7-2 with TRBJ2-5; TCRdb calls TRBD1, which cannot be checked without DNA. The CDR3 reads CASSLNRGGETQYF.